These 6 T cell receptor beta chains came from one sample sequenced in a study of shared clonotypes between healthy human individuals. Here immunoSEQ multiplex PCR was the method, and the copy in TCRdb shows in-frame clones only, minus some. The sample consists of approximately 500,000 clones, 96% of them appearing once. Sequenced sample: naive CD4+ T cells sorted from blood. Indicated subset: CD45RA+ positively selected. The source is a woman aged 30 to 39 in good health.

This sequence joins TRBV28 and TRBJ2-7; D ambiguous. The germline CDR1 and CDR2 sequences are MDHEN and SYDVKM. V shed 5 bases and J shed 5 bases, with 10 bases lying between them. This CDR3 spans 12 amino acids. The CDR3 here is CASSTTPHEQYF. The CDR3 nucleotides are TGTGCCAGCAGTACCACCCCTCACGAGCAGTACTTC.

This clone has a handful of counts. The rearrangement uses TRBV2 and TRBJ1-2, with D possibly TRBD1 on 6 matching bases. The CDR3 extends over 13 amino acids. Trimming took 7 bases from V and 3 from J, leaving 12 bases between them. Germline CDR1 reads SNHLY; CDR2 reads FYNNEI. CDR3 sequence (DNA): TGTGCCAGCACCAACGGACAGTACTATGGCTACACCTTC. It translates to CASTNGQYYGYTF.

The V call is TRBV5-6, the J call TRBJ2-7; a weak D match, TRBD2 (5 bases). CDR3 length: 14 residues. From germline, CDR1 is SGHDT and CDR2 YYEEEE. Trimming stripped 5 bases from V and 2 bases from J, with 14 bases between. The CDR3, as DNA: TGTGCCAGCAGACCGGGAAATAGTCCCTACGAGCAGTACTTC. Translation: CASRPGNSPYEQYF. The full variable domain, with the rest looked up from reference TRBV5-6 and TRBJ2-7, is DAGVTQSPTHLIKTRGQQVTLRCSPKSGHDTVSWYQQALGQGPQFIFQYYEEEERQRGNFPDRFSGHQFPNYSSELNVNALLLGDSALYLCASRPGNSPYEQYFGPGTRLTVT.

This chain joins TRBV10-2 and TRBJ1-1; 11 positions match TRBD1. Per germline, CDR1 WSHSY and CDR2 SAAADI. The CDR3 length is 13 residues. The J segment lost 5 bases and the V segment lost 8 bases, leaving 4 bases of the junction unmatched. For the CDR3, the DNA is TGCGCCAGCTCCGGGACAGGGGGTACTGAAGCTTTCTTT. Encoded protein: CASSGTGGTEAFF.

CDR3 residues: CASSLGLARKTADTQYF. The CDR3 DNA reads TGCGCCAGCAGCCTTGGGCTAGCTCGAAAGACGGCAGATACGCAGTATTTT. The chain carries TRBV4-1 and TRBJ2-3; D might be TRBD2 (5 bases). Germline V lookup: CDR1 MGHRA, CDR2 YSYEKL. The ends were cut back, 4 bases at V and 4 bases at J, with 21 bases in the middle. The CDR3 covers 17 residues.

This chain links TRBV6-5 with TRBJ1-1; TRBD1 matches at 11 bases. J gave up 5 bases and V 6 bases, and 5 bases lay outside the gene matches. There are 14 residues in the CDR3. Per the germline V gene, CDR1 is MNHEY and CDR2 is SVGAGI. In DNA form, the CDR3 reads TGTGCCAGCAGGCCGGACAGGGGGCTTACTGAAGCTTTCTTT. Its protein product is CASRPDRGLTEAFF.